Listed here is a single T cell receptor beta chain. The antigen remains unidentified. The data were obtained in a study of cytomegalovirus exposure and HLA in healthy donors. The germline V gene has CDR1 SGHTA and CDR2 FQGNSA. This CDR3 spans 16 amino acids. V lost 7 bases and J lost 4; bases outside the gene matches: 13. The PCR had 60 Vbeta and 13 Jbeta primers. Clones were sequenced by immunoSEQ multiplex PCR, and TCRdb holds only the in-frame ones, with some missing. The sample shows about 72,000 clones, around 82% of them seen only once. Findings and limits, study-wide: Later genetic work tied a missense DCLRE1C variant to beta-chain V and J trimming.

Sequencing used PBMCs. This receptor was taken from a man aged 35-49 years in good health and CMV-seronegative. This chain connects TRBV7-2 to TRBJ1-2, with TRBD1 matching over 9 bases. CDR3 sequence reads: CASKLLRGQGVYGYTF. CDR3 sequence (DNA): TGTGCCAGCAAACTCCTGCGGGGACAGGGTGTCTATGGCTACACCTTC.